This TCR beta chain was recorded in a study of blood T cells in healthy people across ages. About the study: When template switching was applied, about one barcoded beta molecule was captured per two T cells.

Study-level results: The fall in TCR beta diversity per million T cells was roughly linear with age.

At least 6 micrograms of total RNA were extracted per sample. This CDR3 comprises 18 residues. The germline CDR1 and CDR2 sequences are SGHTA and FQGNSA. V dropped 1 base and J dropped 0 bases, with 15 bases sitting between them. A second PCR of about 7 to 12 cycles used a sample-barcoded 5' primer and a J-beta primer mix. Via MiXCR, TCRdb re-called the 5' RACE reads, giving one row per CDR3 protein. Of almost 550,000 distinct CDR3 sequences in the sample, approximately 25% were seen once. Notes on this clonotype: As yet, its antigen is unknown.

These same records also appear under a second study, on T cells of mothers and their children. That study adds: Normalized overlap was always slightly, never significantly, higher in related than unrelated mother-child pairs.

The chain employs TRBV7-2 and TRBJ2-2, with D possibly being TRBD2 (6 bases). The source of this sequence is a boy between 10 and 17 years old in good health. Input material: blood. The CDR3 region has the DNA TGTGCCAGCAGCTTAGACCCCAACCGACTAGCGAACACCGGGGAGCTGTTTTTT. Protein: CASSLDPNRLANTGELFF.